This T cell receptor (beta chain) was identified during a study of T cell responses to AZD1222 COVID-19 vaccine. Study observations and caveats: Unmutated regions of variants are reportedly targeted by nearly half of spike-specific TCRs. Clonal diversity was possibly underestimated, and white British individuals and females predominated among donors.

Remarks on this clone: Its antigen is unidentified.

Profiling relied on immunoSEQ multiplex PCR, and the TCRdb table lists in-frame clones only, not all of them. This sample carries around 140,000 clones, more than 80% of them seen once, and the ten largest clones take 1.5% to 2%. Trimming left V 2 bases short and J 0 bases short, with 17 bases between. Germline V gene data show CDR1 as GTSNPN and CDR2 as SVGIG (reference sequence). The CDR3 runs 16 residues. The chain carries TRBV30 and TRBJ2-7; D perhaps matches TRBD2 (5 bases). The sequencing used peripheral blood, collected on day 0 of AZD1222 vaccination. The receptor's source is an adult in good health. The DNA for the CDR3 is TGTGCCTGGAGTAAATTGATCGGGGTCCACTCCTACGAGCAGTACTTC. This gives the protein CAWSKLIGVHSYEQYF.